This T cell receptor (beta chain) was found in a study of blood T cell repertoires in COVID-19. Here immunoSEQ multiplex PCR was the method, and the copy in TCRdb shows in-frame clones only, minus some. Here the sample spans 250,000 or so clones, 90% being singletons. The CDR3 totals 14 residues. The V and J ends lost 4 bases and 1 base, in that order; junction bases with no gene match: 1. Germline loops: CDR1 MNHEY, CDR2 SMNVEV (reference sequence). In the case of this clone: At the DNA level, this CDR3 is encoded by other sequences in the same sample as well.

The sequenced sample was peripheral blood. V and J are TRBV27 and TRBJ2-7, with 10 bases aligning to TRBD2. The clonotype was recovered from a man aged 25 to 40 with COVID-19, enrolled during active disease. This CDR3 reads CASSWTSGSYEQYF. The CDR3 coding sequence is TGTGCCAGCAGTTGGACTAGCGGATCCTACGAGCAGTACTTC.